Detailed here is one T cell receptor (beta chain). The specificity of this receptor is unknown. No base quality values were provided; no much bigger clone lies one nucleotide off. TCRbeta CDR3 regions were amplified from genomic DNA by means of the immunoSEQ Assay, a bias-controlled multiplex PCR. On the authors' methods: Nucleated cell counts per sample were estimated from amplification of reference gene primers within the assay. To quantify the absolute abundance of each unique TCRbeta CDR3 rearrangement, sequence reads were collapsed and filtered. For each sample, productive Simpson clonality was calculated as the square root of Simpson's diversity index across productive rearrangements. In its TCRdb copy, this immuneACCESS table keeps in-frame sequences only and misses some clones. Where compared with another copy, unresolved V genes explain less than half of these, and the others have no known cause. The V and J calls and clone size were taken over from that table, and D and trimming were inferred from the DNA. The sample contains 120,000 or so clones, around 83% of them found a single time. The top ten clonotypes cover 5.9% of the sample.

Each collaborating institution followed its own protocols to collect whole blood in K2EDTA tubes. For TCRbeta analysis, collaborator samples were shipped as frozen whole blood, as isolated PBMCs, or as DNA extracted from either sample type. The germline V gene (reference sequence) supplies CDR1 SGHAT and CDR2 FQDESV. V is pared back by 3 bases and J by 3 bases, with 9 bases lying between the germline termini. Including cysteine and phenylalanine, the CDR3 has 14 amino acids. Just CDR3 DNA is preserved here, 42 bases in frame from base 1. This sample is part of a study of blood T cell repertoires in COVID-19 (dated by TCRdb to 2020 to 2022). Background for the entire study: Collaborator samples came from the United States, Italy and Spain and covered acute and convalescent phases of COVID-19. The prospective study material was composed of cDNA or gDNA derived from T cells, B-cell-depleted T cells, or PBMCs. The samples were drawn from the first 160 participants of the ongoing ImmuneRACE study and from some 1,300 subjects provided by 6 global collaborators. Where HLA class I and class II types were available, the types were taken from metadata supplied by the sample provider, not from assay-based typing. The sample metadata nearly always contained a de-identified subject ID, COVID-19 status, age in years and sex. The repertoires were released in a freely available public database intended as a resource for research on the immune response to SARS-CoV-2. Deeply sampled blood TCRbeta repertoires from subjects exposed to, actively infected with, or recovered from COVID-19 were included in the dataset. Here is what the overall study found, with its caveats: Clinical and demographic metadata were provided uncurated, with the amount varying by source and participant.

Source material: peripheral blood. The chain is assembled from TRBV11-1 and TRBJ2-1; TRBD2 might be the D gene, on 6 matching bases. The source of this sequence is an elderly man with active or convalescent COVID-19. The DNA is as follows: TGTGCCAGCAGCTTCCGGGGGAACTACAATGAGCAGTTCTTC. Its translation reads: CASSFRGNYNEQFF.